A single sample is the source of the 7 T cell receptor beta chains below, sequenced in a study of PD-1 blockade in mismatch repair-deficient tumors. TCRdb's table, derived via immunoSEQ multiplex PCR, lists solely in-frame clones and lacks some. The repertoire holds 25,000 to 30,000 clones, with approximately 88% as singletons. Sequenced here: PBMCs, sampled before pembrolizumab treatment. The receptor set was obtained from an adult with mismatch repair-deficient cancer.

The chain carries TRBV6-1 and TRBJ1-4, with 8 bases identical to TRBD1. Germline V gene sequence: CDR1 MNHNS, CDR2 SASEGT. Trimming cost V 6 bases and J 4 bases; bases outside gene matches: 4. The CDR3 runs to 14 residues. The CDR3 reads CASSQGAYNEKLFF. CDR3 bases: TGTGCCAGCAGCCAGGGGGCGTATAATGAAAAACTGTTTTTT.

The table lists this clone with a few counts. The genes are TRBV6-7 and TRBJ2-7, with 12 bases aligning to TRBD2. TRBV6-7 is given ORF status, its function remaining uncertain. This CDR3 contains 14 residues. V dropped 10 bases and J dropped 5; count of bases not matched to a gene: 9. CDR3 bases: TGTGCCATTCTAGCGGGAGGGCTTGCGAACGAGCAGTACTTC. As protein: CAILAGGLANEQYF.

This chain uses TRBV7-8 with TRBJ2-5, with TRBD2 identical over 10 bases. In germline, CDR1 is SGHVS, CDR2 FQNEAQ. J lost 3 bases, V lost 3 bases, and 4 bases had no gene match. This CDR3 is built from 15 residues. In DNA, the CDR3 is TGTGCCAGCAGCTTGCAACTAGCGGGAAAAGAGACCCAGTACTTC. This sequence encodes CASSLQLAGKETQYF. The entire variable domain, with the rest obtained from reference TRBV7-8 and TRBJ2-5, is as follows: GAGVSQSPRYKVAKRGQDVALRCDPISGHVSLFWYQQALGQGPEFLTYFQNEAQLDKSGLPSDRFFAERPEGSVSTLKIQRTQQEDSAVYLCASSLQLAGKETQYFGPGTRLLVL.

The chain carries TRBV2 and TRBJ1-4; 10 bases are shared with TRBD1. Unmatched junction bases numbered 4, after V lost 7 bases and J lost 5 bases. The germline gives CDR1 SNHLY, CDR2 FYNNEI. The CDR3 runs to 14 residues. CDR3 residues: CASIWGQGNEKLFF. The CDR3 DNA follows: TGTGCCAGCATTTGGGGACAGGGGAATGAAAAACTGTTTTTT.

This sequence joins TRBV28 and TRBJ2-4; 7 bases are shared with TRBD2. V was clipped by 7 bases and J by 6 bases; unmatched bases: 9. CDR3 length: 14 residues. Germline V CDR1 and CDR2: MDHEN, SYDVKM. CDR3 protein: CASTPTGGLNIQYF. CDR3 bases: TGTGCCAGCACCCCTACGGGGGGTCTAAACATTCAGTACTTC.

The genes are TRBV4-1 and TRBJ2-1, with 10 bases matching TRBD2. CDR1 is MGHRA and CDR2 is YSYEKL in the germline V gene. V shed 0 bases, J shed 8 bases, and the junction held 7 bases outside the gene matches. The CDR3 runs 16 residues. CDR3 region: CASSQEASGRRYEQFF. In nucleotides, the CDR3 is TGCGCCAGCAGCCAAGAGGCTAGCGGGAGAAGATATGAGCAGTTCTTC.

This chain links TRBV30 with TRBJ2-7; 12 bases line up with TRBD2. V lost 2 bases to trimming and J lost 1 base; unmatched junction nucleotides: 15. Germline CDR1 and CDR2: GTSNPN and SVGIG (reference sequence). The CDR3 runs 19 residues. The CDR3 protein is CAWSRSLAGGPLGSYEQYF. CDR3 nucleotides: TGTGCCTGGAGTCGGTCGCTAGCGGGAGGGCCTTTAGGGTCCTACGAGCAGTACTTC.